The text below deals with one T cell receptor beta chain. The authors carried out high-throughput sequencing of TCR beta. They applied it to CD8+ and CD4+ T cells obtained from blood. Each multiple sclerosis control was a treatment-naive patient with relapsing-remitting disease that was either stable or active. Negative magnetic isolation gave CD8+ and CD4+ cells; FACS enriched CD8+ TEMRA. RNA totalling about 0.5 to 1 ug underwent reverse transcription with random hexamers. Amplification of TCR beta CDR3 spanned 54 Vbeta and 13 Jbeta via immunoSEQ multiplex PCR. TCRdb re-called the immunoSEQ multiplex PCR reads with MiXCR, one entry per CDR3 protein. The table includes approximately 210,000 distinct CDR3 sequences, around 96% detected once. These data come from a study of CD8 T cells in Susac syndrome. The clonotype originates from a human donor with multiple sclerosis. Material: CD4+ T cells from PBMCs.

The CDR3 region is CASSRGLGSGANVLTF. The DNA of the CDR3 is TGTGCCAGCAGCCGTGGGTTGGGCTCTGGGGCCAACGTCCTGACTTTC. V usage is TRBV28 and J usage is TRBJ2-6; D gene uncertain. Germline values: CDR1 MDHEN, CDR2 SYDVKM. V was cut by 6 bases and J by 0 bases, with 12 bases left in between. This CDR3 has 16 residues.